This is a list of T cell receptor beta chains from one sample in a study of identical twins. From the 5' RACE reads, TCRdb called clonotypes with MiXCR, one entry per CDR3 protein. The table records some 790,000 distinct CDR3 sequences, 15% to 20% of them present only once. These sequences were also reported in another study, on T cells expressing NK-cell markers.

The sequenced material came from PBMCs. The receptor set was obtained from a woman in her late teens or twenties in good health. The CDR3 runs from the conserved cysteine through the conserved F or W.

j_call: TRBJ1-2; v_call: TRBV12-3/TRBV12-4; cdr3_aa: CASSLGGGSNYGYTF
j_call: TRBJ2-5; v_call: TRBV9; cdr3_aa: CASSVGSEETQYF
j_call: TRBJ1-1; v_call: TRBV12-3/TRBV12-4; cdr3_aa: CASSMTGYGRSTEAFF
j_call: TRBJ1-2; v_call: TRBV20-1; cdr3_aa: CSAVGYGYTF
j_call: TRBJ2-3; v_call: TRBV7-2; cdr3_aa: CASSLLGDPTDTQYF
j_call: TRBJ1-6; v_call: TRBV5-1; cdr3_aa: CASASRSGENSPLHF
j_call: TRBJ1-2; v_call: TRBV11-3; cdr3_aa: CASSLANGIGYTF
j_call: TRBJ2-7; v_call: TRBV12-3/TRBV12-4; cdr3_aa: CASSDKGTVSYEQYF
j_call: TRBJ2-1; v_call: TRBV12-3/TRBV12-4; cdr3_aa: CASSLEGDLDEFF
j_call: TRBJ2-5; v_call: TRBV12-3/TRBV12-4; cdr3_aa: CASSFVALQETQYF
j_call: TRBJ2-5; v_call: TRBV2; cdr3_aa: CASSGSGDLQETQYF
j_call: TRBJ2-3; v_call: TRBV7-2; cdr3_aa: CASSLRGGQSLTDTQYF
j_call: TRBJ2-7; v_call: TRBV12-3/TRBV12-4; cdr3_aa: CASSLRYGLPYEQYF
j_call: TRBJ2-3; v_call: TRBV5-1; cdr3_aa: CASSLAIAGEDTQYF
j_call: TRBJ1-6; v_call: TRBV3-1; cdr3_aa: CASSQDGRSYNSPLHF
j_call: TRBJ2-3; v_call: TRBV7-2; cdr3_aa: CASSLVGFGGTDTQYF